Sequencing of this T cell receptor beta chain was carried out in a study of response to subunit inactivated influenza vaccine. TCRdb reprocessed the RT-PCR reads with MiXCR, giving one entry per CDR3 protein. The sample holds approximately 480,000 distinct CDR3 sequences, about 10% seen once. This CDR3 has 15 residues. Per germline, CDR1 MDHEN and CDR2 SYDVKM. Trimming took off 4 bases at V and 1 base at J, with 14 bases between the two ends. This sample comprised PBMCs from blood, obtained 40 to 50 days after vaccination. The TCR originated in a man aged 50 to 60 who received an inactivated influenza vaccine. V is TRBV28 and J is TRBJ2-7; tentatively, D is TRBD2 (6 bases). The CDR3 coding sequence is TGTGCCAGCAGTTCCCCTCGCGGGGTGTCCTACGAGCAGTACTTC. Translation gives CASSSPRGVSYEQYF.